This T cell receptor (beta chain) was identified during a study of cytomegalovirus exposure and HLA in healthy donors. Per germline, CDR1 SGDLS and CDR2 YYNGEE. Trimming stripped 0 bases from V and 4 bases from J, with 12 bases between. CDR3 length equals 15 residues. At the time of sampling, donors were nominally healthy, though unrecorded immune exposures were likely. General study findings and limits: Later analysis showed most CMV-associated TCR beta chains appearing HLA-restricted. A cluster of highly shared sequence variants was likely a sequencing artifact.

Worth noting for this clone: The target antigen is unknown.

Primers for the PCR totalled 60 Vbeta and 13 Jbeta. The protocol was immunoSEQ multiplex PCR, while the TCRdb copy is restricted to in-frame clones and leaves out a portion. The sample consists of around 93,000 clones, more than 55% of them appearing once. V and J are TRBV9 and TRBJ2-3, with D possibly matching TRBD2 (6 bases). The sample was PBMCs. The source of this sequence is a boy younger than 18 in good health and CMV-seropositive. CDR3 in DNA: TGTGCCAGCAGCGTAGGGTCTAGCGCCCCAGATACGCAGTATTTT. Its translation is CASSVGSSAPDTQYF. Full variable domain (outside the CDR3, taken from reference TRBV9 and TRBJ2-3): DSGVTQTPKHLITATGQRVTLRCSPRSGDLSVYWYQQSLDQGLQFLIQYYNGEERAKGNILERFSAQQFPDLHSELNLSSLELGDSALYFCASSVGSSAPDTQYFGPGTRLTVL.